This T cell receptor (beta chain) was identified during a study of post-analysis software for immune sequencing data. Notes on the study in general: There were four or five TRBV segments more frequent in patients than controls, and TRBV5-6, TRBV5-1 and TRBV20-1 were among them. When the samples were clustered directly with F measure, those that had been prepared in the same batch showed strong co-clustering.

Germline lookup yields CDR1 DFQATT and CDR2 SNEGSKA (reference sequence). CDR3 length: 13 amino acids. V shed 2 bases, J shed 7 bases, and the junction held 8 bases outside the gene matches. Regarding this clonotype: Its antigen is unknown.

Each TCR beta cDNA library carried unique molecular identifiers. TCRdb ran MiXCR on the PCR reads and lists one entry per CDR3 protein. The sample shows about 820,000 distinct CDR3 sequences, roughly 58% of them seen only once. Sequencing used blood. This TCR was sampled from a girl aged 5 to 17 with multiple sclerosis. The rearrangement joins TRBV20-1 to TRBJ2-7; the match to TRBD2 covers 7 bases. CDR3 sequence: CSARRAGPREQYF. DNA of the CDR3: TGCAGTGCTAGACGAGCGGGACCCAGGGAGCAGTACTTC.